The 9 T cell receptor beta chains presented below share a single source sample, sequenced in a study of T-cell memory formation after mild COVID-19. MiXCR, applied by TCRdb to the 5' RACE reads, yields one record per CDR3 protein. Of approximately 490,000 distinct CDR3 sequences listed, roughly 22% were seen once; the top ten hold roughly an eighth. Material: PBMCs or a T cell subset sorted from them (not recorded which). The receptors originated from an adult woman who had mild COVID-19 (a few samples of this study predate the infection). Cell type and time point are not known.

This clonotype was observed at least ten times. The chain is built from TRBV7-6 and TRBJ2-1; TRBD2 matches at 9 bases. Germline lookup yields CDR1 SGHVS and CDR2 FNYEAQ. CDR3 length: 15 amino acids. The V and J ends lost 5 bases and 4 bases, in that order; junction bases with no gene match: 6. As DNA, the CDR3 is TGTGCCAGCAGCCCTCCAGCGGGGGGTTACAATGAGCAGTTCTTC. Its translation: CASSPPAGGYNEQFF. Looking up the rest from reference TRBV7-6 and TRBJ2-1 gives the full variable domain: GAGVSQSPRYKVTKRGQDVALRCDPISGHVSLYWYRQALGQGPEFLTYFNYEAQQDKSGLPNDRFSAERPEGSISTLTIQRTEQRDSAMYRCASSPPAGGYNEQFFGPGTRLTVL.

The chain joins TRBV3-1 to TRBJ1-2; 9 bases agree with TRBD1. V was clipped by 4 bases and J by 3 bases; unmatched bases: 12. This CDR3 has 17 amino acids. CDR1 is LGHDT, CDR2 YNNKEL, per germline (reference sequence). Written as DNA, the CDR3 is TGTGCCAGCAGCCCGAGGACAGGGGTGGGGTTTTACTATGGCTACACCTTC. Its translation: CASSPRTGVGFYYGYTF. Complete variable domain (other parts from reference TRBV3-1 and TRBJ1-2): DTAVSQTPKYLVTQMGNDKSIKCEQNLGHDTMYWYKQDSKKFLKIMFSYNNKELIINETVPNRFSPKSPDKAHLNLHINSLELGDSAVYFCASSPRTGVGFYYGYTFGSGTRLTVV.

This clonotype has more than one count but fewer than ten. The rearrangement joins TRBV2 to TRBJ2-5, with TRBD2 matching 14 bases. Trimming cost V 2 bases and J 5 bases; bases outside gene matches: 4. Germline V gene data show CDR1 as SNHLY and CDR2 as FYNNEI. The CDR3 is 16 amino acids. DNA of the CDR3: TGTGCCAGCAGTGAACTGGGACTAGCGGGGGTCGAGACCCAGTACTTC. Translated, it gives CASSELGLAGVETQYF.

The rearrangement joins TRBV7-9 to TRBJ2-5; 13 nucleotides agree with TRBD2. V dropped 7 bases and J dropped 5; count of bases not matched to a gene: 10. In germline, CDR1 is SEHNR, CDR2 FQNEAQ (reference sequence). This CDR3 region has 16 residues. CDR3 region: CASTLSSGLAGETQYF. In DNA form, the CDR3 reads TGTGCCAGCACCCTGTCCTCGGGACTAGCGGGGGAGACCCAGTACTTC. Variable domain in full (rest from reference TRBV7-9 and TRBJ2-5): DTGVSQNPRHKITKRGQNVTFRCDPISEHNRLYWYRQTLGQGPEFLTYFQNEAQLEKSRLLSDRFSAERPKGSFSTLEIQRTEQGDSAMYLCASTLSSGLAGETQYFGPGTRLLVL.

The chain has TRBV12-3 or TRBV12-4 and TRBJ1-2, with unresolved D. There are 13 residues in the CDR3. Trimming removed 4 bases at V and 4 bases at J, with 10 bases between. The CDR3 sequence: CASSYGIGYGYTF. The CDR3, as DNA: TGTGCCAGCAGTTACGGGATCGGCTATGGCTACACCTTC.

The V call is TRBV10-3, the J call TRBJ2-3, with 10 bases that match TRBD2. Germline values: CDR1 ENHRY, CDR2 SYGVKD. This CDR3 is 14 amino acids long. The J segment lost 4 bases and the V segment lost 8 bases, leaving 6 bases of the junction unmatched. CDR3 sequence: CAISASGGPDTQYF. CDR3 in DNA: TGTGCCATCTCGGCTAGCGGGGGCCCAGATACGCAGTATTTT.

This sequence joins TRBV2 and TRBJ2-3; 10 bases align to TRBD2. After removal of 4 bases from V and 1 base from J, the junction contained 2 bases not matched to a gene. The germline gives CDR1 SNHLY, CDR2 FYNNEI. This CDR3 is built from 15 residues. This chain's CDR3 is CASSGSGRGTDTQYF. In nucleotides, the CDR3 is TGTGCCAGCAGTGGCAGCGGGAGGGGCACAGATACGCAGTATTTT.

This rearrangement joins TRBV5-8 to TRBJ1-4; the match to TRBD1 covers 10 bases. The germline CDR1 and CDR2 sequences are SGHTS and YDEGEE. The CDR3 has 14 amino acids. Trimming took 0 bases from V and 11 from J; bases not matched to a gene: 4. The CDR3 DNA reads as TGTGCCAGCAGCTTGGCCAGGGGACAGGGGAAACTGTTTTTT. Protein sequence: CASSLARGQGKLFF.

The rearrangement uses TRBV13 and TRBJ1-4; TRBD1 aligns across 7 bases. V gave up 4 bases and J gave up 8 bases; unmatched junction bases: 7. CDR1 is PRHDT and CDR2 is FYEKMQ in the germline V gene (reference sequence). The CDR3 sequence is 14 residues long. CDR3 DNA: TGTGCCAGCAGCTCGACAGGGTTTAAGGAAAAACTGTTTTTT. Encoded protein: CASSSTGFKEKLFF.